The present entry profiles one TCR beta chain with its context. Its antigen is as yet unknown. The germline CDR1 and CDR2 sequences are SGHVS and FNYEAQ. There are 17 residues in the CDR3. Trimming cost V 2 bases and J 5 bases, with 19 bases left between them. The data are from a study of post-analysis software for immune sequencing data. The wider study: Recorded subtypes: relapsing-remitting, secondary progressive, progressive-relapsing; some patients unannotated.

Tagging with unique molecular identifiers was a feature of the TCR beta cDNA libraries. Each sample of about 1 to 10 million input T cells yielded 500,000 or so cDNA molecules, so each molecule approximated one T cell. TCRdb processed the PCR reads anew with MiXCR; each CDR3 protein has one entry. The sample includes about 770,000 distinct CDR3 sequences, around 45% of them seen just once. Study-wide findings and caveats: When the samples were clustered directly with F measure, those that had been prepared in the same batch showed strong co-clustering. When patients were compared with controls, about five TRBV segments were more frequent, TRBV5-6, TRBV5-1 and TRBV20-1 among them. Compared against controls, patients with multiple sclerosis displayed significantly lower normalized Chao1 diversity.

The source material was blood. This receptor was taken from a girl between 10 and 17 years old with multiple sclerosis. J is TRBJ1-5 and V is TRBV7-6, with unresolved D. The CDR3 DNA sequence: TGTGCCAGCAGCTTATTGGCCGGGGAGGTAAGGGATCAGCCCCAGCATTTT. This translates into CASSLLAGEVRDQPQHF.